This is a list of T cell receptor beta chains from one sample in a study of blood T cell repertoires in COVID-19. Sequenced by immunoSEQ multiplex PCR; TCRdb stores in-frame clones only, minus some. Of fewer than 200,000 clones detected, approximately 90% appear once; the ten largest clones hold approximately 2%. The sequencing input was peripheral blood. The receptors shown here come from a man aged 45-60 years who had recovered from COVID-19. Each CDR3 is given with its conserved first and last residue. The D gene is left open where the match is weak. The size field is filled for only some rows; it gives once, few, many or a size class.

d_gene	j_gene	v_gene	abundance	CDR3nt	CDR3aa
NA	TRBJ2-5	TRBV5-4	NA	TGTGCCAGCAGCTTGGGGCAGGGGAGAGAGACCCAGTACTTC	CASSLGQGRETQYF
NA	TRBJ2-7	TRBV6-1	NA	TGTGCCAGCAGTGAAGCTAGACAGGACTTTTTTCCCTACGAGCAGTACTTC	CASSEARQDFFPYEQYF
NA	TRBJ1-1	TRBV6-5	NA	TGTGCCAGCAGTTACGTCGGGTACACTGAAGCTTTCTTT	CASSYVGYTEAFF
NA	TRBJ2-7	TRBV27	NA	TGTGCCAGCAGTTTATCGAGGGCTTCAAAGGAGCAGTACTTC	CASSLSRASKEQYF
TRBD1	TRBJ2-7	TRBV6-5	NA	TGTGCCAGCAGTTACCGGGACAGGGAATACGAGCAGTACTTC	CASSYRDREYEQYF
TRBD1	TRBJ1-5	TRBV11-2	few	TGTGCCAGCAGCTTAGGAGACAGGGGGCTCAATCAGCCCCAGCATTTT	CASSLGDRGLNQPQHF
NA	TRBJ2-1	TRBV7-2	NA	TGTGCCAGCAGGGCGGATTACAATGAGCAGTTCTTC	CASRADYNEQFF
NA	TRBJ1-6	TRBV5-1	NA	TGCGCCAGCAGATACAGGGACGGTGACTCACCCCTCCACTTT	CASRYRDGDSPLHF
NA	TRBJ1-2	TRBV28	NA	TGTGCCAGCAGCGCGACAGCGACTAACTATGGCTACACCTTC	CASSATATNYGYTF
NA	TRBJ2-3	TRBV5-1	NA	TGCGCCAGCAGCCTTCAGGGATACACAGATACGCAGTATTTT	CASSLQGYTDTQYF
TRBD1	TRBJ1-4	TRBV5-1	NA	TGCGCCAGCAGCTTCAGGGGGCGAGCTAATGAAAAACTGTTTTTT	CASSFRGRANEKLFF
NA	TRBJ2-2	TRBV19	NA	TGTGCCAGTAGTACAGGGCCCGGGGAGCTGTTTTTT	CASSTGPGELFF
NA	TRBJ2-3	TRBV6-5	once	TGTGCCAGCAGCCAAGGGTTAGCGGTTGTTACGCAGTATTTT	CASSQGLAVVTQYF
NA	TRBJ2-1	TRBV7-9	NA	TGTGCCAGCAGTCGGGATGTCAATGAGCAGTTCTTC	CASSRDVNEQFF
NA	TRBJ1-1	TRBV24-1	NA	TGTGCCACCCCCTTGGCTTTCTTT	CATPLAFF
NA	TRBJ1-5	TRBV6-2/TRBV6-3	NA	TGTGCCAGCAGTTACGGGACTCCGGAGCCCCAGCATTTT	CASSYGTPEPQHF
TRBD1	TRBJ1-2	TRBV7-9	NA	TGTGCCAGCAGCTTTGGAGTAGGCCGGGACAGGGAGAATGGCTACACCTTC	CASSFGVGRDRENGYTF
TRBD1	TRBJ1-4	TRBV11-3	NA	TGTGCCAGCAGCTCCCCTTCGGGACAGTATAATGAAAAACTGTTTTTT	CASSSPSGQYNEKLFF
NA	TRBJ2-5	TRBV2	NA	TGTGCCAGCAGTGATGGGACGGGACTTCACACGGGGACCCAGTACTTC	CASSDGTGLHTGTQYF
NA	TRBJ1-4	TRBV4-1	NA	TGCGCCAGCAGCCAACCTTCGACAGTCTTGGAAAAACTGTTTTTT	CASSQPSTVLEKLFF
NA	TRBJ1-1	TRBV21-1	NA	TGTGCCAGCAGCAAAGCGAAAGCCCTGAACACTGAAGCTTTCTTT	CASSKAKALNTEAFF
TRBD1	TRBJ1-1	TRBV5-1	few	TGCGCCAGCAGCGGAACAGGGGACACTGAAGCTTTCTTT	CASSGTGDTEAFF
NA	TRBJ2-3	TRBV7-8	few	TGTGCCAGCAGCTTATCGGCAGATCCAGGGACAGATACGCAGTATTTT	CASSLSADPGTDTQYF
TRBD2	TRBJ2-1	TRBV19	NA	TGTGCCACTCATCGGGGGGGGTACAATGAGCAGTTCTTC	CATHRGGYNEQFF
TRBD2	TRBJ2-5	TRBV11-2	NA	TGTGCCAGCAGGAGGCGGGGGGTACAAGAGACCCAGTACTTC	CASRRRGVQETQYF
NA	TRBJ1-3	TRBV28	NA	TGTGCCACTAGGCGGAGCTCTGGAAACACCATATATTTT	CATRRSSGNTIYF
TRBD1	TRBJ2-1	TRBV5-8	NA	TGTGCCAGCAGCCCGGCCGGGACAGGGTTAGGTGAGCAGTTCTTC	CASSPAGTGLGEQFF
NA	TRBJ1-3	TRBV4-3	NA	TGCGCCAGCAGCCAAAGGGAGCGGGACACCATATATTTT	CASSQRERDTIYF
TRBD1	TRBJ1-2	TRBV5-4	NA	TGTGCCAGCAGCCCCGGGACAGGGTTGAGGACGGACTATGGCTACACCTTC	CASSPGTGLRTDYGYTF
NA	TRBJ1-5	TRBV28	NA	TGTGCCACTTTTAGGGGTGCGGATCAGCCCCAGCATTTT	CATFRGADQPQHF
NA	TRBJ2-7	TRBV2	once	TGTGCCAGCAGTCCATTCTACGAGCAGTACTTC	CASSPFYEQYF
NA	TRBJ2-3	TRBV19	NA	TGTGCCAGTAGTATTGCGGGCACAGATACGCAGTATTTT	CASSIAGTDTQYF
NA	TRBJ1-2	TRBV4-2	NA	TGTGCCAGCAGCCAAACACGGGGGGCCAATGGCTACACCTTC	CASSQTRGANGYTF